The present TCR beta chain was sequenced within a study of T cells in Graves' hyperthyroidism and ophthalmopathy. With duration under 3 months, ophthalmopathy was active: Clinical Activity Score at least 3, NOSPECS at least 4. Each 10 ml fresh peripheral blood draw supplied the PBMCs. This clonotype was counted ten times or more. Antigen specificity is unknown. What was amplified from RNA transcripts were TCR beta CDR3 regions. First-round RT-PCR of the TCR CDR3 relied on the HTBI primer set. TCRdb reanalysed the multiplex PCR reads using MiXCR and keeps one entry per CDR3 protein. The sample has around 390,000 distinct CDR3 sequences, about 14% seen once. Germline V gene sequence: CDR1 SGHAT, CDR2 FQNNGV. With V trimmed by 0 bases and J by 1 base, 12 bases remained unmatched. This CDR3 is 20 amino acids long. Points from the study as a whole: Most thyroid clonotypes with frequency above 0.001 were detected in blood. A median approximately 6.8 months before onset, the model predicted ophthalmopathy.

The TCR originated in a woman under 40 with Graves' ophthalmopathy. Sequenced input: blood. The rearrangement links TRBV11-2 to TRBJ1-4, with 9 nucleotides matching TRBD1. Here the CDR3 DNA reads TGTGCCAGCAGCTTAGATCCCCCGTGGGACAGGGATAAAACTAATGAAAAACTGTTTTTT. Translating it yields CASSLDPPWDRDKTNEKLFF.